The 10 T cell receptor beta chains given below trace back to one sample, sequenced in a study of blood T cell repertoires in COVID-19. Only in-frame clones appear in the TCRdb table, and some are missing; sequencing was by immunoSEQ multiplex PCR. The sample holds about 40,000 clones, about 85% seen once. Sequencing was performed on peripheral blood. The receptors originated from a human donor in a cohort sampled during active COVID-19.

The chain links TRBV10-2 to TRBJ1-4, with D possibly being TRBD1 (5 bases). CDR1 and CDR2 from the germline V gene are WSHSY and SAAADI. The CDR3 has 14 residues. With 6 bases removed from V and 5 bases from J, the gap between germline ends came to 13 bases. CDR3 sequence (DNA): TGCGCCAGCAGGGGAGGGACCTGGAATGAAAAACTGTTTTTT. This translates into CASRGGTWNEKLFF.

V usage is TRBV29-1 and J usage is TRBJ2-7; D remains ambiguous. Germline V gives CDR1 SQVTM, CDR2 ANQGSEA. V was pared by 3 bases and J by 4 bases, with 13 bases between. This CDR3 is 13 amino acids long. In DNA, the CDR3 is TGCAGCGTTGAGTCCAGGTTCGGTTACGAGCAGTACTTC. Translation: CSVESRFGYEQYF.

The chain uses TRBV5-4 and TRBJ2-3; TRBD1 might be the D (7 bases). Deletions cut 5 bases from V and 6 bases from J, with 16 bases between. Germline V gene sequence: CDR1 SGHNT, CDR2 YYREEE (reference sequence). The length of the CDR3 is 14 residues. The CDR3 DNA reads as TGTGCCAGCAGGGCGGGACAGCGGACCGATACGCAGTATTTT. Its protein product is CASRAGQRTDTQYF.

This chain connects TRBV15 to TRBJ1-4; 11 positions agree with TRBD1. There are 15 residues in the CDR3. J lost 5 bases, V lost 3 bases, and 2 bases had no gene match. Germline CDR1 LNHNV, CDR2 YYDKDF (reference sequence). The CDR3 DNA sequence: TGTGCCACCAGCAGCAGGACAGGGGGCAATGAAAAACTGTTTTTT. Translated, it gives CATSSRTGGNEKLFF.

The chain has TRBV5-4 and TRBJ1-4; 8 bases map to TRBD1. V lost 1 base to trimming and J lost 5 bases; unmatched junction nucleotides: 10. This CDR3 is built from 17 residues. CDR1 SGHNT and CDR2 YYREEE come from the germline V gene (reference sequence). DNA for the CDR3: TGTGCCAGCAGCTTGCGAGGACAGGGAGGACTAAATGAAAAACTGTTTTTT. This gives the protein CASSLRGQGGLNEKLFF.

This chain joins TRBV18 and TRBJ2-3; D perhaps matches TRBD1 (6 bases). Germline lookup yields CDR1 KGHSH and CDR2 LQKENI. V gave up 6 bases and J gave up 6 bases, with 13 bases separating them. This CDR3 spans 13 amino acids. The CDR3 region has the DNA TGTGCCAGCTCGGCAGGGGCGTCGGATACGCAGTATTTT. This gives the protein CASSAGASDTQYF.

V and J are TRBV11-2 and TRBJ2-1; no reliable D call. The germline V gene encodes CDR1 SGHAT and CDR2 FQNNGV. V was clipped by 5 bases and J by 8 bases, with 16 bases between them. The CDR3 spans 14 residues. The DNA of the CDR3 is TGTGCCAGCAGCCCCGGAGCTGTGGTCCATGAGCAGTTCTTC. Its translation is CASSPGAVVHEQFF. Full variable domain (outside the CDR3, taken from reference TRBV11-2 and TRBJ2-1): EAGVAQSPRYKIIEKRQSVAFWCNPISGHATLYWYQQILGQGPKLLIQFQNNGVVDDSQLPKDRFSAERLKGVDSTLKIQPAKLEDSAVYLCASSPGAVVHEQFFGPGTRLTVL.

This clone was recorded only once. The gene calls are TRBV5-1 and TRBJ2-3; weak D call: TRBD2 (7 bases). The CDR3 is made up of 14 amino acids. The germline V gene has CDR1 SGHRS and CDR2 YFSETQ. V gave up 0 bases and J gave up 5 bases, with 10 bases separating them. CDR3 bases: TGCGCCAGCAGCTTGGACAGGGAGGGAGATACGCAGTATTTT. Protein: CASSLDREGDTQYF.

This rearrangement joins TRBV7-3 to TRBJ2-3, with 7 bases fitting TRBD1. From germline, CDR1 is SGHTA and CDR2 FQGTGA. The junction had 7 bases not matched to a gene; V was cut back by 5 bases and J by 2 bases. There are 15 residues in the CDR3. CDR3 sequence: CASSPSTGYTDTQYF. The CDR3 coding sequence is TGTGCCAGCAGCCCTTCGACAGGGTACACAGATACGCAGTATTTT.

The CDR3 sequence: CATSEGAGYNEQFF. In nucleotides, the CDR3 is TGTGCCACCAGTGAGGGGGCGGGCTACAATGAGCAGTTCTTC. The chain couples TRBV24-1 to TRBJ2-1; a weak D match, TRBD1 (6 bases). CDR3 length: 14 residues. V was trimmed by 4 bases and J by 3 bases, leaving 9 bases between them. Germline CDR1 reads KGHDR; CDR2 reads SFDVKD.